This T cell receptor (beta chain) was recovered during a study of blood T cell repertoires in COVID-19. The overall study: COVID-19 samples from acute and convalescent phases originated in the United States, Italy and Spain. T cells, B-cell-depleted T cells, or PBMCs provided the cDNA or gDNA that served as material.

This CDR3 contains 14 residues. The V end was cut by 5 bases, the J end by 7 bases, with 14 bases between. Germline CDR1 reads LNHDA; CDR2 reads SQIVND (reference sequence). In the original workflow: Amplification of reference gene primers was used by the study to estimate nucleated cell counts. TCRdb's table, derived via immunoSEQ multiplex PCR, lists solely in-frame clones and lacks some. V and J calls and clone size are given by that table; D and trimming were obtained from the DNA. The sample comprises around 160,000 clones, roughly 86% of which are singletons, and roughly 2% rests with the top ten.

The sample consisted of peripheral blood. This receptor was identified in a human donor in a cohort sampled during active COVID-19. The chain recombines TRBV19 with TRBJ2-2, with D perhaps TRBD2 (5 bases). CDR3 DNA sequence: TGTGCCAGTAGTTCCCAGAGGGTATACGGGGAGCTGTTTTTT. This codes for CASSSQRVYGELFF.